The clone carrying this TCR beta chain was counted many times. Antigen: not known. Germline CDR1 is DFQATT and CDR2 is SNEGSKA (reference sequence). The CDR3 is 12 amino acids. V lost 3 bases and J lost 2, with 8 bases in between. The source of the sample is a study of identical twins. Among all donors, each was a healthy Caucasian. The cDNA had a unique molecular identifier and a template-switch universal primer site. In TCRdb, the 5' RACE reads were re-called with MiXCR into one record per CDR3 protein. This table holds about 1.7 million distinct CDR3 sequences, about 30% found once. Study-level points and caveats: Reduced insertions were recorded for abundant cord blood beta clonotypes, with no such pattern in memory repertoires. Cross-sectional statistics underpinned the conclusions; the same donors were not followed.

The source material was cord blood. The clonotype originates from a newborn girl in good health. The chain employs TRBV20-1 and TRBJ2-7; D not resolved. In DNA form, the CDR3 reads TGCAGTGCTAGTCTACGGGCCTACGAGCAGTACTTC. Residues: CSASLRAYEQYF.